Below, one T cell receptor (beta chain) is given with its context. Its specificity is unknown. A junction boundary mismatches the germline segment, possibly from a read error. This sample is part of a study of T cells in localized non-small cell lung cancer. CDR3 size: 18 residues. Germline CDR1 reads MGHRA; CDR2 reads YSYEKL. Study findings and constraints: In uninvolved adjacent lung, T cell clonality reached its highest value, exceeding tumor. Blood T cell density predicted longer survival; adjacent-lung clonality, shorter.

Assay used: immunoSEQ multiplex PCR; TCRdb lists only in-frame clones, some missing. Here the sample spans more than 20,000 clones, approximately 86% being singletons. Specimen: peripheral blood, collected before any cancer treatment. This sequence joins TRBV4-1 and TRBJ1-1, with a tentative D call TRBD1 (5 bases). The receptor was isolated from a female donor over 55 with stage I lung adenocarcinoma. DNA of the CDR3: TGCGCCAGCAGCCAAGATGGCAGGGACGCCACGCCGCGAATCGAAGCTCTCTTT. Its protein is CASSQDGRDATPRIEALF.